Presented here are 30 T cell receptor beta chains from one specimen sequenced in a study of a mutant IDH1 vaccine in newly diagnosed glioma. As to time point: baseline, week 1 (first vaccination visit). The treatment is: pre-vaccination baseline after standard-of-care therapy. The protocol was immunoSEQ multiplex PCR, while the TCRdb copy is restricted to in-frame clones and leaves out a portion. The data hold around 30,000 clones, with about three quarters observed a single time. This sample comprised peripheral blood mononuclear cells (PBMCs), obtained from a glioma patient treated with radiotherapy, temozolomide or both. The origin of the receptors is a man aged 50-59 years with glioma. Some clones in this sample may be carry-over from other donors' samples.

This clone was detected once. The rearrangement joins TRBV18 to TRBJ2-7; D ambiguous. Germline CDR1 KGHSH, CDR2 LQKENI. The germline V and J ends were trimmed by 0 bases and 6 bases, with 21 bases remaining between them. This CDR3 has 17 amino acids. The CDR3 bases are TGTGCCAGCTCACCACCAGTCGCTGGCCCCATAGGTAGCGAGCAGTACTTC. Its translation: CASSPPVAGPIGSEQYF.

The chain joins TRBV5-8 to TRBJ1-5; 7 nucleotides agree with TRBD1. Germline loops: CDR1 SGHTS, CDR2 YDEGEE. This CDR3 has 14 residues. V lost 0 bases, J lost 4 bases, and 1 base stayed unmatched. The CDR3 DNA follows: TGTGCCAGCAGCTTGGAACAGGGGAATCAGCCCCAGCATTTT. It is translated as CASSLEQGNQPQHF.

The rearrangement links TRBV28 to TRBJ1-2, with D perhaps TRBD1 (5 bases). The CDR3 is 13 amino acids. Germline CDR1 reads MDHEN; CDR2 reads SYDVKM. The V end lost 3 bases, the J end lost 4 bases, and 9 bases lay between the germline ends. CDR3 DNA sequence: TGTGCCAGCAGTTTGGGGGAGCTCTATGGCTACACCTTC. Protein product: CASSLGELYGYTF.

The chain links TRBV2 to TRBJ1-6; 8 bases map to TRBD1. V shed 6 bases and J 7 bases; nucleotides not matched to a gene: 14. The CDR3 runs 17 residues. Per germline, CDR1 SNHLY and CDR2 FYNNEI. The CDR3 bases are TGTGCCAGCAGACGACAATCAACAGGGGGTGACAATTCACCCCTCCACTTT. This codes for CASRRQSTGGDNSPLHF.

This chain connects TRBV6-5 to TRBJ2-1, with D unresolved. Germline CDR1 and CDR2: MNHEY and SVGAGI. CDR3 length: 13 amino acids. With 0 bases removed from V and 6 bases from J, the gap between germline ends came to 6 bases. Written as DNA, the CDR3 is TGTGCCAGCAGTTACTCGAACAGCAATGAGCAGTTCTTC. It encodes CASSYSNSNEQFF.

This clone was observed once. The rearrangement links TRBV5-1 to TRBJ2-5, with D perhaps assigned TRBD1 or TRBD2 (5 bases each). The CDR3 length is 17 residues. The V end was cut by 4 bases, the J end by 5 bases, with 24 bases between. Germline V gives CDR1 SGHRS, CDR2 YFSETQ. In DNA, the CDR3 is TGCGCCAGCAGCCTGGGGACCCGCTCCAAGTCTCACGAGACCCAGTACTTC. Its translation is CASSLGTRSKSHETQYF.

The chain combines TRBV25-1 with TRBJ2-7, with D possibly called TRBD1 or TRBD2 (5 bases each). The CDR3 covers 14 residues. V lost 5 bases and J lost 6, with 17 bases in between. CDR1 is MGHDK, CDR2 SYGVNS, per germline. CDR3 sequence: CASSLGTLLPEQYF. Here the CDR3 DNA reads TGTGCCAGCAGTTTGGGGACCCTCCTTCCCGAGCAGTACTTC.

The chain employs TRBV18 and TRBJ1-1; 10 nucleotides agree with TRBD1. Trimming at V came to 0 bases and at J to 4 bases, leaving 5 bases not matched to a gene. This CDR3 is built from 16 residues. Germline V gives CDR1 KGHSH, CDR2 LQKENI. The CDR3 sequence: CASSPPGTGVSTEAFF. The CDR3 DNA reads as TGTGCCAGCTCACCACCCGGGACAGGGGTGAGCACTGAAGCTTTCTTT.

V and J are TRBV25-1 and TRBJ2-5; D uncertain. This CDR3 is 15 amino acids long. The germline V gene encodes CDR1 MGHDK and CDR2 SYGVNS. V gave up 1 base and J gave up 3 bases, with 12 bases separating them. The CDR3 DNA sequence: TGTGCCAGCAGTGAATCCCGGCGGTTTGAAGAGACCCAGTACTTC. This gives the protein CASSESRRFEETQYF.

V usage is TRBV29-1 and J usage is TRBJ2-3; 7 bases align to TRBD2. The CDR3 extends over 14 amino acids. CDR1 SQVTM and CDR2 ANQGSEA come from the germline V gene. The V gene end was trimmed by 0 bases and the J gene end by 2 bases; junction bases not matched to a gene: 2. The CDR3, as DNA: TGCAGCGTTGAAGATCAGCGGGACACAGATACGCAGTATTTT. It yields the protein CSVEDQRDTDTQYF.

The chain is built from TRBV11-3 and TRBJ2-2, with D maybe TRBD2 (5 bases). The CDR3 runs to 14 residues. The V gene lost 3 bases and the J gene lost 3 bases, with 8 bases spanning the gap. Per the germline V gene, CDR1 is SGHNT and CDR2 is YENEEA. The CDR3 nucleotides read TGTGCCAGCAGCTTCAGCGGTGACACCGGGGAGCTGTTTTTT. It translates to CASSFSGDTGELFF.

The gene calls are TRBV11-2 and TRBJ2-1, with 8 bases matching TRBD2. Germline V gives CDR1 SGHAT, CDR2 FQNNGV. The CDR3 sequence is 17 residues long. V shed 5 bases and J 4 bases; nucleotides not matched to a gene: 13. CDR3 loop: CASSTDWVSGGYNEQFF. The CDR3 nucleotides are TGTGCCAGCAGCACCGACTGGGTGAGCGGGGGATACAATGAGCAGTTCTTC.

This CDR3 is CAWDRASPLHF. The DNA of the CDR3 is TGTGCCTGGGACAGGGCTTCACCCCTCCACTTT. The rearrangement joins TRBV30 to TRBJ1-6; TRBD1 agrees at 7 bases. The germline V gene encodes CDR1 GTSNPN and CDR2 SVGIG (reference sequence). Trimming cost V 5 bases and J 9 bases; bases outside gene matches: 1. The CDR3 has 11 residues.

This clone was detected only once. The chain combines TRBV7-9 with TRBJ2-1; weak D call: TRBD1 (5 bases). Deletions cut 5 bases from V and 4 bases from J, with 18 bases between. CDR3 length: 16 amino acids. Germline lookup yields CDR1 SEHNR and CDR2 FQNEAQ (reference sequence). For the CDR3, the DNA is TGTGCCAGCAGCCAAACAGGACACAAATATTACAATGAGCAGTTCTTC. Its protein product is CASSQTGHKYYNEQFF.

The chain links TRBV19 to TRBJ1-2; no firm D call. Trimming shortened V by 3 bases and J by 6 bases, and 5 bases separated the two germline ends. From germline, CDR1 is LNHDA and CDR2 SQIVND (reference sequence). The CDR3 runs to 11 residues. The CDR3 nucleotides read TGTGCCAGTAGTATGTCGGATGGCTACACCTTC. This translates into CASSMSDGYTF.

The CDR3, as DNA: TGTGCCAGCAAAAAGACCCAAAACATTCAGTACTTC. Its protein product is CASKKTQNIQYF. This chain joins TRBV6-1 and TRBJ2-4; D is unclear. The CDR3 has 12 residues. CDR1 MNHNS and CDR2 SASEGT come from the germline V gene. V lost 7 bases to trimming and J lost 5 bases, with 9 bases between them.

CDR3 loop: CATYRDRGGYTF. Here the CDR3 DNA reads TGTGCCACCTACCGGGACAGGGGTGGCTACACCTTC. The rearrangement uses TRBV2 and TRBJ1-2, with TRBD1 matching over 10 bases. The CDR3 length is 12 residues. J gave up 7 bases and V 10 bases, and 6 bases lay outside the gene matches. Germline V CDR1 and CDR2: SNHLY, FYNNEI.

V and J are TRBV5-6 and TRBJ1-1; D might be TRBD1 (5 bases). The CDR3 has 13 amino acids. With 2 bases removed from V and 5 bases from J, the gap between germline ends came to 10 bases. CDR1 and CDR2 from the germline V gene are SGHDT and YYEEEE. The CDR3 here is CASSFWGGTEAFF. Written as DNA, the CDR3 is TGTGCCAGCAGCTTCTGGGGGGGTACTGAAGCTTTCTTT.

This clone was picked up a small number of times. This chain uses TRBV19 with TRBJ2-3; D gene unclear. This CDR3 contains 15 residues. Between the trimmed V and J ends, which lost 3 bases and 5 bases, there was a span of 15 bases. The germline gives CDR1 LNHDA, CDR2 SQIVND (reference sequence). The CDR3 spells CASSMASGLEDTQYF. CDR3 DNA: TGTGCCAGTAGTATGGCGTCAGGATTGGAAGATACGCAGTATTTT.

To note about this clone: The junction does not match germline at one end; this may be a read error. The chain links TRBV6-5 to TRBJ2-7; D possibly corresponds to TRBD2 (6 bases). The CDR3 runs to 15 residues. Germline-derived CDR1 and CDR2 are MNHEY and SVGAGI. DNA of the CDR3: TGTGCCAGCAGTAACTCCGTCGGGAGCTCTTACGAGCAGTACTTC. It codes for CASSNSVGSSYEQYF.

The rearrangement joins TRBV6-1 to TRBJ1-5; 9 bases line up with TRBD1. Germline V gene data show CDR1 as MNHNS and CDR2 as SASEGT. This CDR3 is built from 14 residues. V lost 4 bases and J lost 9; bases outside the gene matches: 7. CDR3 in amino acids: CASSGGQGLPPQHF. The DNA of the CDR3 is TGTGCCAGCAGTGGGGGACAGGGTCTGCCGCCCCAGCATTTT.

This clone was seen a few times. V and J are TRBV28 and TRBJ2-2; a weak D match, TRBD2 (5 bases). The V end lost 7 bases, the J end lost 6 bases, and 6 bases lay between the germline ends. The V gene's germline CDR1 is MDHEN and CDR2 SYDVKM. The CDR3 totals 11 residues. The CDR3 sequence is CASKEAGELFF. CDR3 coding DNA: TGTGCCAGCAAGGAGGCCGGGGAGCTGTTTTTT.

This clone showed up just a few times. V and J are TRBV9 and TRBJ1-1, with D maybe TRBD1 (5 bases). There are 15 residues in the CDR3. Germline-derived CDR1 and CDR2 are SGDLS and YYNGEE. V was shortened by 0 bases and J by 3 bases, with 12 bases between the two germline ends. DNA of the CDR3: TGTGCCAGCAGCGTAGGATCCGGGGACGACACTGAAGCTTTCTTT. Its translation: CASSVGSGDDTEAFF.

This chain joins TRBV5-4 and TRBJ1-2, with TRBD1 matching 12 bases. V shed 4 bases, J shed 2 bases, and the junction held 3 bases outside the gene matches. The CDR3 runs 15 residues. Per germline, CDR1 SGHNT and CDR2 YYREEE (reference sequence). CDR3 amino acids: CASSPGTGGNYGYTF. In nucleotides, the CDR3 is TGTGCCAGCAGCCCCGGGACAGGGGGCAACTATGGCTACACCTTC.

V usage is TRBV6-5 and J usage is TRBJ1-2; the match to TRBD1 covers 8 bases. V was clipped by 0 bases and J by 4 bases; unmatched bases: 7. Germline V gene lookup returns CDR1 MNHEY and CDR2 SVGAGI. The CDR3 has 16 residues. CDR3 sequence: CASSYSMGTGSYGYTF. The CDR3 DNA reads TGTGCCAGCAGTTACTCGATGGGGACAGGTAGCTATGGCTACACCTTC.

The chain is built from TRBV29-1 and TRBJ2-7; D gene ambiguous. From germline, CDR1 is SQVTM and CDR2 ANQGSEA. V lost 0 bases to trimming and J lost 1 base, with 13 bases between them. The CDR3 is 15 residues long. Here the CDR3 DNA reads TGCAGCGTTGAAGATCGATCATCCAGGTCCTACGAGCAGTACTTC. Its translation: CSVEDRSSRSYEQYF.

The chain employs TRBV2 and TRBJ2-7; no definite D call. The CDR3 is 10 residues long. Looked up from germline, CDR1 is SNHLY and CDR2 is FYNNEI. V was cut by 1 base and J by 5 bases, with 0 bases left in between. CDR3 in amino acids: CASSEDEQYF. CDR3 sequence (DNA): TGTGCCAGCAGTGAAGACGAGCAGTACTTC. The full variable domain, with the rest looked up from reference TRBV2 and TRBJ2-7, is EPEVTQTPSHQVTQMGQEVILRCVPISNHLYFYWYRQILGQKVEFLVSFYNNEISEKSEIFDDQFSVERPDGSNFTLKIRSTKLEDSAMYFCASSEDEQYFGPGTRLTVT.

This clone was detected only once. This rearrangement joins TRBV5-4 to TRBJ2-7; D is perhaps TRBD2 (5 bases). V was shortened by 4 bases and J by 4 bases, with 21 bases between the two germline ends. The CDR3 contains 16 residues. Germline CDR1 SGHNT, CDR2 YYREEE (reference sequence). The CDR3 DNA reads as TGTGCCAGCAGCCGAGGGATCTTAGGGTCAATATACGAGCAGTACTTC. It translates to CASSRGILGSIYEQYF.

The CDR3 is CASSASRDSSSPLHF. CDR3 coding DNA: TGTGCCAGCAGCGCATCTCGGGACAGCTCTTCACCCCTCCACTTT. This sequence joins TRBV7-3 and TRBJ1-6; 7 nucleotides line up with TRBD1. Germline loops: CDR1 SGHTA, CDR2 FQGTGA. The CDR3 runs to 15 residues. With 5 bases clipped from V and 9 bases from J, the junction kept 10 bases outside the gene matches. Looking up the rest from reference TRBV7-3 and TRBJ1-6 gives the full variable domain: GAGVSQTPSNKVTEKGKYVELRCDPISGHTALYWYRQSLGQGPEFLIYFQGTGAADDSGLPNDRFFAVRPEGSVSTLKIQRTERGDSAVYLCASSASRDSSSPLHFGNGTRLTVT.

J is TRBJ1-6 and V is TRBV19; 12 bases line up with TRBD1. The CDR3 sequence is 16 residues long. Per germline, CDR1 LNHDA and CDR2 SQIVND (reference sequence). Trimming at V came to 2 bases and at J to 8 bases, leaving 4 bases not matched to a gene. The DNA of the CDR3 is TGTGCCAGTAGTATATCTGGGACAGGGGGCCATTCACCCCTCCACTTT. The encoded protein is CASSISGTGGHSPLHF.